This T cell receptor (beta chain) was observed in a study of blood T cell repertoires in COVID-19. The overall study: In each case, the material was cDNA or gDNA derived from T cells, B-cell-depleted T cells, or PBMCs.

Participant ages covered roughly 18 to 89 years across approximately 25 US areas. Clinical histories supplied by participants themselves formed the basis of cohort assignment. Trimming removed 2 bases from V and 1 base from J, with 9 bases in between. CDR1 is SGHKS, CDR2 YYEKEE, per germline (reference sequence). This CDR3 contains 14 residues. In the source study's methods: Estimation of nucleated cell counts was performed using reference gene primer amplification. Using immunoSEQ multiplex PCR, the repertoire was profiled, and TCRdb retains in-frame clones only, with some absent. For V, J and clone size, that table is used; D and trimming come from the DNA. The profile shows hundreds of thousands of clones, around nine tenths of them singletons. The table lists this clone with a count of one.

This rearrangement joins TRBV5-5 to TRBJ1-1, with unresolved D. The sequencing sample was made of PBMCs or T cells enriched from blood (not recorded which). The sequence was obtained from a woman between 50 and 59 years old who had recovered from COVID-19. The chain's CDR3 is CASSLDTSNTEAFF. As DNA, the CDR3 is TGTGCCAGCAGCTTAGACACCTCGAACACTGAAGCTTTCTTT.